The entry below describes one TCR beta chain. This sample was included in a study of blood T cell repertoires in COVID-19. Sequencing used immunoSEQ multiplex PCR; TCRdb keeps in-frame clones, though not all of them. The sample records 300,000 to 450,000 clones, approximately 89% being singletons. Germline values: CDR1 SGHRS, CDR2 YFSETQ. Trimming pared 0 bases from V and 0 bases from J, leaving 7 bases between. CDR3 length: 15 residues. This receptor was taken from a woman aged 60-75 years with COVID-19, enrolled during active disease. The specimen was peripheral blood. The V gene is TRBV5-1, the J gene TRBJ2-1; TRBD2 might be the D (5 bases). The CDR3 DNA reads TGCGCCAGCAGCTTGGGAGCGGACTCCTACAATGAGCAGTTCTTC. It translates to CASSLGADSYNEQFF. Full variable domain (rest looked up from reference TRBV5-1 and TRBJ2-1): KAGVTQTPRYLIKTRGQQVTLSCSPISGHRSVSWYQQTPGQGLQFLFEYFSETQRNKGNFPGRFSGRQFSNSRSEMNVSTLELGDSALYLCASSLGADSYNEQFFGPGTRLTVL.